This T cell receptor (beta chain) is from a study of cytomegalovirus exposure and HLA in healthy donors. This clone was seen a handful of times. As yet, its antigen is unknown. Study-level findings and limits: Versus the 666-donor mean, an Asian-associated ancestry cluster reportedly showed fewer N-insertions in a later analysis.

The PCR had 60 Vbeta and 13 Jbeta primers. TCRdb's copy holds only in-frame clones and misses some; the assay was immunoSEQ multiplex PCR. Found here are roughly 120,000 clones, approximately 9.4% of them singletons; the top ten hold 2.5% to 3.5%. Everyone who donated was a healthy bone marrow donor. CDR3 size: 14 residues. Germline-derived CDR1 and CDR2 are SGHRS and YFSETQ. Trimming pared 4 bases from V and 1 base from J, leaving 11 bases between. Sequencing used PBMCs. This chain joins TRBV5-1 and TRBJ1-1; D might be TRBD1 (6 bases). This receptor was taken from a man aged 25 to 40 in good health and CMV-seronegative. The CDR3 sequence is CASSEGHSNTEAFF. The CDR3, as DNA: TGCGCCAGCAGCGAGGGACACTCGAACACTGAAGCTTTCTTT.